The entry below gives a single T cell receptor (beta chain) sequence along with its context. Antigen specificity is unknown. The data stem from a study of response to subunit inactivated influenza vaccine. Study-wide findings and caveats: The authors offered the suggestion that each seasonal influenza vaccination recruits few new T cells.

TCRdb recomputed calls from the RT-PCR reads with MiXCR, one row per CDR3 protein. The sample consists of 500,000 to 750,000 distinct CDR3 sequences, approximately 15% of them appearing once. Germline CDR1 reads MNHEY; CDR2 reads SVGEGT. V was clipped by 6 bases and J by 4 bases; unmatched bases: 3. This CDR3 contains 12 residues. The receptor comes from a man aged 50 to 59 who received an inactivated influenza vaccine. The V gene is TRBV6-2 or TRBV6-3, the J gene TRBJ2-7; TRBD2 agrees at 7 bases. Sequencing used PBMCs from blood, obtained 11 to 12 days after vaccination. CDR3 sequence: CASSRLAYEQYF. The CDR3 DNA reads as TGTGCCAGCAGCAGACTAGCTTACGAGCAGTACTTC.